A single sample gave rise to the 10 T cell receptor beta chains below, sequenced in a study of cytomegalovirus exposure and HLA in healthy donors (dated by TCRdb to the late 2010s). Library generation was performed with the immunoSEQ multiplex PCR assay. For the multiplex PCR, a mixture combining 60 forward primers for TCR Vbeta segments and 13 reverse primers for TCR Jbeta segments was used. Sourced from immuneACCESS, this table was stored by TCRdb with only in-frame sequences that have V and J called. A share of the clones is absent; for the studies checked, an unresolved V gene accounts for under half, and the remainder has no known explanation. The sample table records 150,000 to 200,000 clones; approximately 80% of these occur just once. The top ten clones comprise 7% to 9% of the sample. Sequenced: PBMCs. These receptors all stem from a male donor in good health and CMV-seropositive.

This clone was seen a single time. The V and J genes are TRBV30 and TRBJ2-2; TRBD1 matches 9 bases. The CDR3 contains 16 residues. V shed 1 base and J 2 bases; nucleotides not matched to a gene: 5. Germline V gene sequence: CDR1 GTSNPN, CDR2 SVGIG (reference sequence). CDR3 residues: CAWSGGTGSNTGELFF. The CDR3 coding sequence is TGTGCCTGGAGTGGAGGGACAGGGTCCAACACCGGGGAGCTGTTTTTT.

This clone was found a few times. The genes are TRBV6-5 and TRBJ1-5, with 7 bases that match TRBD1. Germline V gene lookup returns CDR1 MNHEY and CDR2 SVGAGI. This CDR3 has 14 residues. The V and J ends lost 6 bases and 3 bases, in that order; junction bases with no gene match: 5. The CDR3 DNA follows: TGTGCCAGCAGAGCAGGGGGGCCCAATCAGCCCCAGCATTTT. Translating gives CASRAGGPNQPQHF.

The V call is TRBV2, the J call TRBJ2-1, with D unclear. The CDR3 runs to 15 residues. Per germline, CDR1 SNHLY and CDR2 FYNNEI. Between the trimmed V and J ends, which lost 0 bases and 9 bases, there was a span of 15 bases. The CDR3 DNA reads TGTGCCAGCAGTGAAGCGAAGTCACGGGTCACTGAGCAGTTCTTC. Translated: CASSEAKSRVTEQFF.

V gene TRBV11-2 combines with J gene TRBJ1-5; no firm D call. Germline assignment: CDR1 SGHAT and CDR2 FQNNGV. Trimming took off 5 bases at V and 7 bases at J, with 15 bases between the two ends. This CDR3 comprises 14 residues. For the CDR3, the DNA is TGTGCCAGCAGCCAGACGTCGGGGTACCAGCCCCAGCATTTT. Amino acid sequence: CASSQTSGYQPQHF.

To note about this clone: The junction departs from the called germline gene at one end, perhaps through a read error. V gene TRBV7-9 combines with J gene TRBJ1-6, with 9 bases lining up with TRBD1. Germline V CDR1 and CDR2: SEHNR, FQNEAQ (reference sequence). The CDR3 sequence is 15 residues long. This chain's CDR3 is CSSSLIGQGNSPLHF. The CDR3 nucleotides read TGTTCCAGCAGCTTAATAGGACAGGGGAATTCACCCCTCCACTTT. The full variable domain, in which reference TRBV7-9 and TRBJ1-6 provide the parts outside the CDR3, is DTGVSQNPRHKITKRGQNVTFRCDPISEHNRLYWYRQTLGQGPEFLTYFQNEAQLEKSRLLSDRFSAERPKGSFSTLEIQRTEQGDSAMYLCSSSLIGQGNSPLHFGNGTRLTVT.

This chain connects TRBV27 to TRBJ2-3, with 9 bases lining up with TRBD2. From germline, CDR1 is MNHEY and CDR2 SMNVEV (reference sequence). Losses at the gene ends were 4 bases for V and 5 bases for J; bases not matched to a gene: 4. This CDR3 comprises 14 residues. The CDR3 reads CASSSVTSGDTQYF. The DNA of the CDR3 is TGTGCCAGCAGTTCAGTGACTAGCGGAGATACGCAGTATTTT.

The rearrangement uses TRBV7-8 and TRBJ1-5, with D unresolved. This CDR3 has 14 residues. Germline-derived CDR1 and CDR2 are SGHVS and FQNEAQ. Trimming left V 4 bases short and J 0 bases short, with 7 bases between. Here the CDR3 reads CASSSRYSNQPQHF. The CDR3 nucleotides are TGTGCCAGCAGCTCCAGATATAGCAATCAGCCCCAGCATTTT.

This clone has just a few counts. This sample includes further DNA sequences coding for the same CDR3. This chain links TRBV14 with TRBJ1-1, with 9 bases matching TRBD1. This CDR3 comprises 15 residues. J was trimmed by 0 bases and V by 4 bases; bases with no gene match: 3. CDR1 SGHDN and CDR2 FVKESK come from the germline V gene. The CDR3, as DNA: TGTGCCAGCAGCCCTCACAGGGGGCTGAACACTGAAGCTTTCTTT. Residues: CASSPHRGLNTEAFF.

This chain joins TRBV5-1 and TRBJ2-7; 11 bases map to TRBD2. V trimming: 1 base; J trimming: 5 bases; junction bases outside the gene matches: 8. CDR3 size: 16 residues. The germline V gene encodes CDR1 SGHRS and CDR2 YFSETQ. CDR3 in DNA: TGCGCCAGCAGCTTGAGTAATAGCGGGGGGGCCCACGAGCAGTACTTC. This gives the protein CASSLSNSGGAHEQYF.

The gene calls are TRBV5-1 and TRBJ2-3; 11 nucleotides match TRBD1. V was clipped by 1 base and J by 8 bases; unmatched bases: 9. The CDR3 runs to 16 residues. CDR1 is SGHRS and CDR2 is YFSETQ in the germline V gene. The CDR3 sequence is CASSLSGTGGERTQYF. Written as DNA, the CDR3 is TGCGCCAGCAGCTTGTCCGGGACAGGGGGGGAACGTACGCAGTATTTT.